This TCR beta chain was profiled in a study of T-cell memory formation after mild COVID-19. Each CDR3 protein gets one entry after TCRdb re-called the 5' RACE reads with MiXCR. The sample shows fewer than 450,000 distinct CDR3 sequences, about 21% of them seen only once. The germline V gene has CDR1 LGHDT and CDR2 YNNKEL (reference sequence). V lost 2 bases, J lost 1 base, and 8 bases lay in between. The CDR3 consists of 14 residues. Sequencing used PBMCs or a T cell subset sorted from them (not recorded which). This sequence originates from an adult woman who had mild COVID-19 (a few samples of this study predate the infection). Cell type and time point are not known. The chain joins TRBV3-1 to TRBJ1-1, with D possibly being TRBD1 (6 bases). CDR3 sequence reads: CASSQPTGNTEAFF. CDR3 nucleotide sequence: TGTGCCAGCAGCCAACCGACAGGGAACACTGAAGCTTTCTTT. Variable domain in full (rest from reference TRBV3-1 and TRBJ1-1): DTAVSQTPKYLVTQMGNDKSIKCEQNLGHDTMYWYKQDSKKFLKIMFSYNNKELIINETVPNRFSPKSPDKAHLNLHINSLELGDSAVYFCASSQPTGNTEAFFGQGTRLTVV.